The 12 T cell receptor beta chains presented below share a single source sample, sequenced in a study of blood T cell repertoires in COVID-19. Measured with immunoSEQ multiplex PCR; TCRdb has only the in-frame clones, and not every one. The sample includes tens of thousands of clones, roughly 88% of them seen just once. What was sequenced was peripheral blood. The receptor set was obtained from a man aged 50 to 60 with active or convalescent COVID-19.

V and J are TRBV9 and TRBJ2-3; D is unclear. Germline V gene sequence: CDR1 SGDLS, CDR2 YYNGEE. V was clipped by 0 bases and J by 3 bases, with 5 bases between them. The CDR3 is made up of 13 amino acids. The CDR3: CASSVALTDTQYF. In nucleotides, the CDR3 is TGTGCCAGCAGCGTAGCTCTAACAGATACGCAGTATTTT.

The CDR3 nucleotides read TGTGCCAGCAGCTTACAATACAGTGAGACCCAGTACTTC. It is translated as CASSLQYSETQYF. This chain joins TRBV7-2 and TRBJ2-5; D remains ambiguous. Germline-derived CDR1 and CDR2 are SGHTA and FQGNSA. The CDR3 length is 13 residues. V lost 2 bases to trimming and J lost 5 bases, with 9 bases between them.

The rearrangement joins TRBV6-2 or TRBV6-3 to TRBJ2-7; 7 nucleotides agree with TRBD2. The junction had 7 bases not matched to a gene; V was cut back by 2 bases and J by 6 bases. Germline V gene sequence: CDR1 MNHEY, CDR2 SVGEGT. The CDR3 runs to 14 residues. The CDR3 coding sequence is TGTGCCAGCAGTTACAGCGGGGTCTTACGCGAGCAGTACTTC. Its protein product is CASSYSGVLREQYF.

The chain combines TRBV18 with TRBJ2-7; D ambiguous. Trimming pared 3 bases from V and 6 bases from J, leaving 12 bases between. Looked up from germline, CDR1 is KGHSH and CDR2 is LQKENI. The CDR3 has 13 amino acids. CDR3 in amino acids: CASSPSSLSEQYF. In DNA, the CDR3 is TGTGCCAGCTCACCTTCGAGCCTGAGCGAGCAGTACTTC.

V gene TRBV5-8 combines with J gene TRBJ1-1; D not certain. The germline gives CDR1 SGHTS, CDR2 YDEGEE. Between the trimmed V and J ends, which lost 6 bases and 4 bases, there was a span of 16 bases. CDR3 size: 14 residues. CDR3 DNA sequence: TGTGCCAGCACCCAGTTGAGGGATAGCACTGAAGCTTTCTTT. Its protein product is CASTQLRDSTEAFF.

The V call is TRBV5-1, the J call TRBJ1-5, with 7 bases fitting TRBD1. The CDR3 totals 15 residues. Germline V gives CDR1 SGHRS, CDR2 YFSETQ. V dropped 0 bases and J dropped 8; count of bases not matched to a gene: 8. The CDR3 nucleotides are TGCGCCAGCAGCTTGGAGGGGGCTGGGGTGGAGCCCCAGCATTTT. Encoded protein: CASSLEGAGVEPQHF.

V gene TRBV5-1 combines with J gene TRBJ2-2; D may be TRBD1 (6 bases). V was shortened by 4 bases and J by 2 bases, with 12 bases between the two germline ends. Germline values: CDR1 SGHRS, CDR2 YFSETQ. The CDR3 runs 15 residues. The CDR3 bases are TGCGCCAGCAGCCCAGGGACACCTAACACCGGGGAGCTGTTTTTT. Protein product: CASSPGTPNTGELFF. Full variable domain (outside the CDR3, taken from reference TRBV5-1 and TRBJ2-2): KAGVTQTPRYLIKTRGQQVTLSCSPISGHRSVSWYQQTPGQGLQFLFEYFSETQRNKGNFPGRFSGRQFSNSRSEMNVSTLELGDSALYLCASSPGTPNTGELFFGEGSRLTVL.

The V call is TRBV18, the J call TRBJ1-3, with D possibly matching TRBD1 (5 bases). Trimming cost V 2 bases and J 0 bases, with 8 bases left between them. The CDR3 is made up of 15 amino acids. The V gene's germline CDR1 is KGHSH and CDR2 LQKENI. CDR3 nucleotides: TGTGCCAGCTCACCATCGCAGGGCTCTGGAAACACCATATATTTT. Amino acids: CASSPSQGSGNTIYF.

The gene calls are TRBV6-1 and TRBJ2-3, with D unresolved. CDR1 and CDR2 from the germline V gene are MNHNS and SASEGT. V lost 3 bases and J lost 6, with 4 bases in between. This CDR3 has 11 residues. The CDR3 bases are TGTGCCAGCAGTGACAGGGATACGCAGTATTTT. Its translation is CASSDRDTQYF.

The V and J genes are TRBV20-1 and TRBJ2-7; the D is unclear. Germline values: CDR1 DFQATT, CDR2 SNEGSKA (reference sequence). CDR3 length: 13 residues. V was pared by 3 bases and J by 0 bases, with 9 bases between. The CDR3 DNA sequence: TGCAGTGCTAGTGGTTCTTACTCCTACGAGCAGTACTTC. Its protein is CSASGSYSYEQYF.

The genes are TRBV9 and TRBJ2-1, with 10 bases that match TRBD2. Unmatched junction bases numbered 27, after V lost 4 bases and J lost 2 bases. The CDR3 has 23 residues. The germline V gene has CDR1 SGDLS and CDR2 YYNGEE. The CDR3 DNA sequence: TGTGCCAGCAGCCCCCGGGCGACAGGGGTCCAAGCGGGAGGGCGGGATACCTACAATGAGCAGTTCTTC. Translated, it gives CASSPRATGVQAGGRDTYNEQFF.

CDR3 DNA: TGCGCCAGCAGCGGGGGACAGGGGAGGTACGAGCAGTACTTC. It is translated as CASSGGQGRYEQYF. The chain is built from TRBV5-1 and TRBJ2-7; 10 nucleotides line up with TRBD1. CDR1 and CDR2 from the germline V gene are SGHRS and YFSETQ. Trimming cost V 4 bases and J 4 bases; bases outside gene matches: 5. This CDR3 comprises 14 residues.